This T cell receptor beta chain was sequenced during a study of cytomegalovirus exposure and HLA in healthy donors. PCR used 60 Vbeta primers and 13 Jbeta primers. TCRdb's table, derived via immunoSEQ multiplex PCR, lists solely in-frame clones and lacks some. The repertoire has over 110,000 clones, around 78% of them found once; the top ten carry approximately 5.6%. Between the trimmed V and J ends, which lost 5 bases and 3 bases, there was a span of 9 bases. The germline V gene encodes CDR1 SGHRS and CDR2 YFSETQ. The CDR3 spans 14 residues. This chain uses TRBV5-1 with TRBJ2-6, with D possibly TRBD2 on 5 matching bases. Sequencing used PBMCs. The receptor was derived from a woman in her thirties or forties in good health and CMV-seropositive. This CDR3 reads CASRGAVGANVLTF. The CDR3 DNA sequence: TGCGCCAGCAGGGGAGCGGTTGGGGCCAACGTCCTGACTTTC.